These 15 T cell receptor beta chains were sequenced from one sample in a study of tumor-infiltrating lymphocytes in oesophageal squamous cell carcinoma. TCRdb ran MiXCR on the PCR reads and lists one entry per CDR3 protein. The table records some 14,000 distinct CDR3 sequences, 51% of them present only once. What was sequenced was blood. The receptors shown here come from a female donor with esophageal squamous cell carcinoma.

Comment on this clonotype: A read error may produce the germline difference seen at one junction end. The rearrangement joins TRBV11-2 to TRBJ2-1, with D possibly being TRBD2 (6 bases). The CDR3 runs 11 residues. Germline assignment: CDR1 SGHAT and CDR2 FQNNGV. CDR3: CASSLDSGVVF. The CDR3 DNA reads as TGTGCCAGCAGCTTAGATTCGGGAGTAGTTTTC.

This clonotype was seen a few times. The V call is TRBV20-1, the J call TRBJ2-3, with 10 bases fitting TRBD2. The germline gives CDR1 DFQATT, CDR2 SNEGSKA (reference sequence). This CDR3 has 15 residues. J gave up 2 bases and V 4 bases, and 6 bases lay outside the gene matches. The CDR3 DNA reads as TGCAGTGCTACCGGACTAGCGGAGCTCACAGATACGCAGTATTTT. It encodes CSATGLAELTDTQYF.

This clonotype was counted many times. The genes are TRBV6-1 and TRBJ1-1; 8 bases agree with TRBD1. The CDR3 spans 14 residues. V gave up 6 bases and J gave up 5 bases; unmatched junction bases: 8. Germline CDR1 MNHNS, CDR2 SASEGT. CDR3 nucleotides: TGTGCCAGCAGCCAGGACAGGGCGGGAACTGAAGCTTTCTTT. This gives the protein CASSQDRAGTEAFF.

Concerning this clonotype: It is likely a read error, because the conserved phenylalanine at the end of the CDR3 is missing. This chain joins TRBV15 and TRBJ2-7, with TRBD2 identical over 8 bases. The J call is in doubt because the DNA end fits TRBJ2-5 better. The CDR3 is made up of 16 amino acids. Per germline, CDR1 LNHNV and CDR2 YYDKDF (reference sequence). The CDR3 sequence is CATSRGVAGRLRTQYL. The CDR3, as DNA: TGTGCCACCAGCAGAGGGGTAGCGGGGAGGCTGAGGACCCAGTACCTC.

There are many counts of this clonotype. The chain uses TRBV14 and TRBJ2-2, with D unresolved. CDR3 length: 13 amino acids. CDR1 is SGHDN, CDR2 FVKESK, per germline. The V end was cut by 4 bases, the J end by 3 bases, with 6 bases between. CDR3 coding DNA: TGTGCCAGCAGCCCCACGCACACCGGGGAGCTGTTTTTT. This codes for CASSPTHTGELFF. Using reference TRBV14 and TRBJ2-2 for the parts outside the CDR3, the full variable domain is EAGVTQFPSHSVIEKGQTVTLRCDPISGHDNLYWYRRVMGKEIKFLLHFVKESKQDESGMPNNRFLAERTGGTYSTLKVQPAELEDSGVYFCASSPTHTGELFFGEGSRLTVL.

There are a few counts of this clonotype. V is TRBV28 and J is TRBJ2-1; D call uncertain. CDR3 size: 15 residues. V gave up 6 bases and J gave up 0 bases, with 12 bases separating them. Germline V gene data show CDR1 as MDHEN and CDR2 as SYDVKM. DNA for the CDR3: TGTGCCAGCAGCCCCTGGTCAAACTCCTACAATGAGCAGTTCTTC. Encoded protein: CASSPWSNSYNEQFF.

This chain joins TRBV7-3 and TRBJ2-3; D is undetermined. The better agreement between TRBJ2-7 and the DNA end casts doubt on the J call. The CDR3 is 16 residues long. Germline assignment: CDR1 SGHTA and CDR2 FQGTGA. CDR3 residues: CASSRPQAGRSYEQYF. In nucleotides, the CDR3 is TGTGCCAGCAGCCGCCCCCAGGCAGGTCGCTCCTACGAGCAGTACTTC.

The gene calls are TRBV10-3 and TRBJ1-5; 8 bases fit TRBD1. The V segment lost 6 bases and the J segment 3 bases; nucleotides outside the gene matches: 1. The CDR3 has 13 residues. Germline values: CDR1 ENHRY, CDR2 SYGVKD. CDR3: CAIRGQVNQPQHF. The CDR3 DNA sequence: TGTGCCATCAGGGGACAGGTCAATCAGCCCCAGCATTTT.

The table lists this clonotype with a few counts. The CDR3 nucleotides read TGTGCCAGCAGCTTCCGACTAGCGGGAGCGGACGAGCAGTTCTTC. Residues: CASSFRLAGADEQFF. The genes are TRBV7-8 and TRBJ2-1; 12 bases are shared with TRBD2. The CDR3 runs to 15 residues. Germline-derived CDR1 and CDR2 are SGHVS and FQNEAQ. V lost 3 bases, J lost 10 bases, and 7 bases stayed unmatched.

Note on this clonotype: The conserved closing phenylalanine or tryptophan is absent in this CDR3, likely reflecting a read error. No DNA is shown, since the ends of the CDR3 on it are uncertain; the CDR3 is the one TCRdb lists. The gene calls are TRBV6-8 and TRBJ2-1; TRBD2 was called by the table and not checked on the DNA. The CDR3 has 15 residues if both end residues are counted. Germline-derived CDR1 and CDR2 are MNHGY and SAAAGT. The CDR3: CASSAGSDSPLHFGN.

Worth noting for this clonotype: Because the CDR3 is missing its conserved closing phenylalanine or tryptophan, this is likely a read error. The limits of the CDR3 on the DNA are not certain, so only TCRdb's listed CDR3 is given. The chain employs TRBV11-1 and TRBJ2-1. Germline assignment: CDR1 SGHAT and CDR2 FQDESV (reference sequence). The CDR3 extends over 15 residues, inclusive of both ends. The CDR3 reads CASSLAPNYGYTFGS.

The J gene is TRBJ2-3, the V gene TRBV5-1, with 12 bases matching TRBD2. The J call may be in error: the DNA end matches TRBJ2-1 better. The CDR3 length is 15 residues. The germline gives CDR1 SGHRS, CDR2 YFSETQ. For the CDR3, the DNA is TGCGCCAGCAGTAGACTAGCGGGAGCGGGGAATGAGCAGTTCTTC. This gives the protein CASSRLAGAGNEQFF.

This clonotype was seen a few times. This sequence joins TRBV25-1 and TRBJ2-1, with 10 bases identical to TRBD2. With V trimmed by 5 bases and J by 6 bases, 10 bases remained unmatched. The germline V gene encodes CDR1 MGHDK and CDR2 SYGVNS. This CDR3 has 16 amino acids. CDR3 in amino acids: CASSPFQREGPNEQFF. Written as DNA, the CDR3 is TGTGCCAGCAGTCCATTCCAGCGGGAGGGCCCCAATGAGCAGTTCTTC.

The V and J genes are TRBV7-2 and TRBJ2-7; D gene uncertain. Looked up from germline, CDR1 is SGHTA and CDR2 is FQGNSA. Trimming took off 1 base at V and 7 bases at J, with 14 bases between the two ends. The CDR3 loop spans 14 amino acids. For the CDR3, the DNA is TGTGCCAGCAGCTTAGGCTACTTGGGGAATGAGCAGTACTTC. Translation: CASSLGYLGNEQYF.

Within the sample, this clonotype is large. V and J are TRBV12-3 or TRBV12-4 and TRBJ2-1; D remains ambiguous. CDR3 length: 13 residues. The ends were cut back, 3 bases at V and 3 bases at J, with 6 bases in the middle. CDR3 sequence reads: CASSLVRYNEQFF. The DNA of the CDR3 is TGTGCCAGCAGTTTGGTCCGCTACAATGAGCAGTTCTTC.